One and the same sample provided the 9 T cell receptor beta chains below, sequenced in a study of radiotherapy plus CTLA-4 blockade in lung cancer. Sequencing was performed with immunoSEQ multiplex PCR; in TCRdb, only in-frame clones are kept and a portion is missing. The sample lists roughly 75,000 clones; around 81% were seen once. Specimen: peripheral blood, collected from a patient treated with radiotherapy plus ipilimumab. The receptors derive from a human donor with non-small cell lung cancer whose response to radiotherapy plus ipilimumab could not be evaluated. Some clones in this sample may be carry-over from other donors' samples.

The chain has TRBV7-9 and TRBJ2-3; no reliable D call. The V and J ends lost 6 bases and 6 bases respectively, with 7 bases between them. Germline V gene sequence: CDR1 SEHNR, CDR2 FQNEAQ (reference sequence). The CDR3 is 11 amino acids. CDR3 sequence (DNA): TGTGCCAGCAGTTCGGTTGATACGCAGTATTTT. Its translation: CASSSVDTQYF.

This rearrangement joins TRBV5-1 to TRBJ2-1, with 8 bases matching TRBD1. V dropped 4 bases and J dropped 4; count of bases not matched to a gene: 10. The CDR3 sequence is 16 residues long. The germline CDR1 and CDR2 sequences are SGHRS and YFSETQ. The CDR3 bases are TGCGCCAGCAGCCAGGACAGGGTAACCCTTTACAATGAGCAGTTCTTC. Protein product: CASSQDRVTLYNEQFF.

The CDR3 is CASSQGQGPRGRTEAFF. The CDR3 DNA is TGCGCCAGCAGCCAAGGACAGGGGCCCCGGGGAAGAACTGAAGCTTTCTTT. The V and J genes are TRBV4-1 and TRBJ1-1; 8 bases align to TRBD1. Germline loops: CDR1 MGHRA, CDR2 YSYEKL. V was pared by 1 base and J by 5 bases, with 12 bases of the junction left unmatched. There are 17 residues in the CDR3.

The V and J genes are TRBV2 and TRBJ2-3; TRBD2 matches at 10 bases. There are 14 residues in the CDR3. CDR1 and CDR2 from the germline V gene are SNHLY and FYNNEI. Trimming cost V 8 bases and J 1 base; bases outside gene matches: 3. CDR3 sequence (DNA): TGTGCCAGCTCTCTAGCGGGGGGCACAGATACGCAGTATTTT. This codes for CASSLAGGTDTQYF.

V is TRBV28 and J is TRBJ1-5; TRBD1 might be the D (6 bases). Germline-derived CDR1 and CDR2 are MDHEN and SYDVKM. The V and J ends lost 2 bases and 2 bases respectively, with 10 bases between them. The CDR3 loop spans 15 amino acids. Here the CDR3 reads CASSLRGAGNQPQHF. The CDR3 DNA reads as TGTGCCAGCAGTTTACGGGGGGCAGGCAATCAGCCCCAGCATTTT.

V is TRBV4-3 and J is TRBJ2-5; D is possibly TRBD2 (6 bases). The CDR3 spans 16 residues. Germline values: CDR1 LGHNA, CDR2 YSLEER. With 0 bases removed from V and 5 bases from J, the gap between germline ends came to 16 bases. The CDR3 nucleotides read TGCGCCAGCAGCCAAGACCTTCGCCGGAGGGCGGAGACCCAGTACTTC. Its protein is CASSQDLRRRAETQYF.

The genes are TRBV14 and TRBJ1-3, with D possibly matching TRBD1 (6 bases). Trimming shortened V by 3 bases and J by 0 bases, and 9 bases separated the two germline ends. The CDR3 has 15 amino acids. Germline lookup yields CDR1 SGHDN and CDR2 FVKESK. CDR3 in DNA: TGTGCCAGCAGCCACACAGGGAACTCTGGAAACACCATATATTTT. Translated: CASSHTGNSGNTIYF.

The CDR3 sequence: CASSLDGMLREKLFF. The CDR3 DNA reads as TGTGCCAGCAGCTTAGACGGCATGCTCAGGGAAAAACTGTTTTTT. The V gene is TRBV7-6, the J gene TRBJ1-4, with D hard to call. Germline V gene lookup returns CDR1 SGHVS and CDR2 FNYEAQ. This CDR3 spans 15 amino acids. Trimming left V 1 base short and J 8 bases short, with 14 bases between.

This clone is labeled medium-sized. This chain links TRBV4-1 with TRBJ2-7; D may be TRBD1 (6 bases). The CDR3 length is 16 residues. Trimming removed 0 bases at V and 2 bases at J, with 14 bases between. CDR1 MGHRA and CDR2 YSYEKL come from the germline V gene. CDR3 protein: CASSQDWEQGAYEQYF. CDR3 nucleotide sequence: TGCGCCAGCAGCCAAGATTGGGAACAGGGAGCCTACGAGCAGTACTTC.